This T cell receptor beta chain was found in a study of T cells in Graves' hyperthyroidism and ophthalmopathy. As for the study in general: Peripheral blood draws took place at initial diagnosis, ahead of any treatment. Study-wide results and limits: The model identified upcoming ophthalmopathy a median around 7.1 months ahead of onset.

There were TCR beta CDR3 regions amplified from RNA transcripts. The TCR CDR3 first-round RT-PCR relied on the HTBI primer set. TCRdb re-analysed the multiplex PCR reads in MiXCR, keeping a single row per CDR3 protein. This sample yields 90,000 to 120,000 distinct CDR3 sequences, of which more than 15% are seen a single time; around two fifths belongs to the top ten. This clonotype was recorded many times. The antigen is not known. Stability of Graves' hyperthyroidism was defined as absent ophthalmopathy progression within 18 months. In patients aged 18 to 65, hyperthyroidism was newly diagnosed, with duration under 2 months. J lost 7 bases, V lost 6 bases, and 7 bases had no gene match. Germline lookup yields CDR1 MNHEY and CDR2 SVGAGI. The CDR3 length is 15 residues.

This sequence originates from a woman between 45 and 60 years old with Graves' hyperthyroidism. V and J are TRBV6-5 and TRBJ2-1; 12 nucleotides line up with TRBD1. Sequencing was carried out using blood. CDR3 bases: TGTGCCAGCAGACCCCGGGACAGGGGGCCTAATGAGCAGTTCTTC. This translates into CASRPRDRGPNEQFF.